The 21 T cell receptor beta chains presented below share a single source sample, sequenced in a study of cytomegalovirus exposure and HLA in healthy donors. PCR involved 60 Vbeta and 13 Jbeta primers. Assay used: immunoSEQ multiplex PCR; TCRdb lists only in-frame clones, some missing. Among some 150,000 clones listed, over 70% were seen once. The sample consisted of PBMCs. Receptors were obtained from a woman between 18 and 29 years old in good health and CMV-seronegative.

The J gene is TRBJ2-3, the V gene TRBV11-2; D unresolved. Trimming took 5 bases from V and 3 from J, leaving 3 bases between them. CDR3 size: 11 residues. Germline V gene lookup returns CDR1 SGHAT and CDR2 FQNNGV. The CDR3 is CASSLTDTQYF. CDR3 sequence (DNA): TGTGCCAGCAGCCTAACAGATACGCAGTATTTT.

This clone was seen more than once but under ten times. The chain uses TRBV4-1 and TRBJ1-2, with 9 bases lining up with TRBD1. The ends lost 6 bases at V and 2 bases at J; junction bases unmatched: 4. Germline assignment: CDR1 MGHRA and CDR2 YSYEKL. The CDR3 is made up of 14 amino acids. The CDR3: CASSPGTGNYGYTF. In DNA form, the CDR3 reads TGCGCCAGCAGTCCCGGGACAGGGAACTATGGCTACACCTTC.

V usage is TRBV28 and J usage is TRBJ1-2; 7 bases are a match to TRBD1. This CDR3 comprises 14 residues. The junction had 4 bases not matched to a gene; V was cut back by 2 bases and J by 4 bases. CDR1 and CDR2 from the germline V gene are MDHEN and SYDVKM. This chain's CDR3 is CASSLSRGVYGYTF. Here the CDR3 DNA reads TGTGCCAGCAGTTTAAGCAGGGGGGTCTATGGCTACACCTTC.

This clone showed up just a few times. This chain connects TRBV5-6 to TRBJ2-5; D is uncertain. V shed 1 base and J shed 5 bases, with 6 bases lying between them. This CDR3 contains 12 residues. Germline V lookup: CDR1 SGHDT, CDR2 YYEEEE. The CDR3 sequence: CASSLSAETQYF. The DNA of the CDR3 is TGTGCCAGCAGCTTGAGCGCGGAGACCCAGTACTTC.

This chain links TRBV15 with TRBJ2-4; TRBD1 matches 7 bases. The CDR3 extends over 15 amino acids. Per the germline V gene, CDR1 is LNHNV and CDR2 is YYDKDF (reference sequence). V shed 1 base and J 12 bases; nucleotides not matched to a gene: 12. DNA for the CDR3: TGTGCCACCAGCAGAGGACAGGGTGGAGTGTACAGTCAGTACTTC. Amino acid sequence: CATSRGQGGVYSQYF.

The CDR3 is CASSLPQWRAVPNEKLFF. Here the CDR3 DNA reads TGTGCCAGCAGCTTACCTCAGTGGAGGGCAGTCCCTAATGAAAAACTGTTTTTT. The rearrangement uses TRBV11-2 and TRBJ1-4; D is unresolved. Trimming shortened V by 2 bases and J by 3 bases, and 19 bases separated the two germline ends. CDR1 SGHAT and CDR2 FQNNGV come from the germline V gene. The CDR3 totals 18 residues.

CDR3 sequence reads: CASSQWGVVTDTQYF. DNA of the CDR3: TGTGCCAGCAGCCAATGGGGGGTAGTTACAGATACGCAGTATTTT. The chain joins TRBV5-4 to TRBJ2-3, with a weak D call TRBD2 (6 bases). Per the germline V gene, CDR1 is SGHNT and CDR2 is YYREEE (reference sequence). CDR3 length equals 15 residues. Trimming removed 4 bases at V and 3 bases at J, with 15 bases between.

CDR3 residues: CASSVEGVHDTQYF. In DNA, the CDR3 is TGTGCCAGCAGCGTAGAGGGGGTGCATGATACGCAGTATTTT. The rearrangement joins TRBV9 to TRBJ2-3, with D possibly TRBD1 on 6 matching bases. The CDR3 is made up of 14 amino acids. V shed 0 bases and J shed 6 bases, with 11 bases lying between them. The germline CDR1 and CDR2 sequences are SGDLS and YYNGEE.

The chain links TRBV4-1 to TRBJ1-2; tentative D call: TRBD1 (5 bases). Germline V CDR1 and CDR2: MGHRA, YSYEKL. The length of the CDR3 is 16 residues. V lost 2 bases and J 5 bases, leaving 18 bases between the germline ends. The CDR3 spells CASSQTEKTVFYGYTF. The DNA of the CDR3 is TGCGCCAGCAGCCAAACTGAAAAGACAGTTTTTTATGGCTACACCTTC.

The rearrangement links TRBV19 to TRBJ2-7; 7 positions agree with TRBD1. Germline CDR1 is LNHDA and CDR2 is SQIVND (reference sequence). This CDR3 has 14 amino acids. The V segment lost 6 bases and the J segment 6 bases; nucleotides outside the gene matches: 11. CDR3 loop: CASSLGQSLSEQYF. The CDR3 DNA is TGTGCCAGTAGCCTGGGACAGAGCCTGTCCGAGCAGTACTTC.

This clone was counted once. As DNA, the CDR3 is TGCGCCAGCAGCTTTTATCGGGGGGGGATACAATTACCGCCGGAGCAGTTCTTC. This translates into CASSFYRGGIQLPPEQFF. The chain recombines TRBV5-1 with TRBJ2-1, with 8 bases that match TRBD2. The CDR3 runs to 18 residues. Germline V gene sequence: CDR1 SGHRS, CDR2 YFSETQ. J lost 10 bases, V lost 2 bases, and 20 bases had no gene match.

V usage is TRBV18 and J usage is TRBJ1-5; TRBD1 is a possible D gene (6 bases). The germline V and J ends were trimmed by 5 bases and 2 bases, with 10 bases remaining between them. This CDR3 is built from 14 residues. Germline values: CDR1 KGHSH, CDR2 LQKENI. The CDR3 sequence: CASSVAGGNQPQHF. The CDR3 DNA reads TGTGCCAGCTCAGTTGCAGGGGGCAATCAGCCCCAGCATTTT.

V is TRBV7-8 and J is TRBJ2-3; 8 nucleotides match TRBD2. This CDR3 comprises 15 residues. From germline, CDR1 is SGHVS and CDR2 FQNEAQ. V shed 5 bases and J 2 bases; nucleotides not matched to a gene: 6. CDR3 sequence (DNA): TGTGCCAGCAGCCCCCGGGAGGGTTCCACAGATACGCAGTATTTT. Translated, it gives CASSPREGSTDTQYF.

The table lists this clone with a count of one. The chain couples TRBV10-3 to TRBJ1-1; D is perhaps TRBD1 (6 bases). Trimming removed 7 bases from V and 1 base from J, with 16 bases in between. Germline CDR1 reads ENHRY; CDR2 reads SYGVKD. There are 15 residues in the CDR3. The CDR3 DNA sequence: TGTGCCATCAATCGTGGGGACACCCCGAACACTGAAGCTTTCTTT. Amino acids: CAINRGDTPNTEAFF.

The CDR3, as DNA: TGTGCCAGCAGGGGCCAGCGGACCGCTAGCACAGATACGCAGTATTTT. This translates into CASRGQRTASTDTQYF. The chain uses TRBV5-4 and TRBJ2-3; D might be TRBD2 (5 bases). Germline lookup yields CDR1 SGHNT and CDR2 YYREEE (reference sequence). The V end was cut by 5 bases, the J end by 0 bases, with 16 bases between. This CDR3 contains 16 residues.

This clone has just a few counts. This sequence joins TRBV28 and TRBJ2-2; perhaps TRBD2 as D (5 bases). Looked up from germline, CDR1 is MDHEN and CDR2 is SYDVKM. The CDR3 is 15 amino acids. V was pared by 1 base and J by 0 bases, with 6 bases between. CDR3 sequence (DNA): TGTGCCAGCAGTTTATCGGGGACGAACACCGGGGAGCTGTTTTTT. Residues: CASSLSGTNTGELFF.

The chain links TRBV6-5 to TRBJ2-1; TRBD2 matches at 13 bases. This CDR3 is built from 14 residues. Germline V lookup: CDR1 MNHEY, CDR2 SVGAGI. V shed 7 bases and J 9 bases; nucleotides not matched to a gene: 6. CDR3 bases: TGTGCCAGCACGGGACTAGCGGGGAGGGGTGAGCAGTTCTTC. Translated, it gives CASTGLAGRGEQFF.

The chain joins TRBV4-2 to TRBJ1-1; D unclear. The CDR3 is 16 amino acids. V lost 7 bases, J lost 2 bases, and 20 bases lay in between. Germline V gives CDR1 LGHNA, CDR2 YNFKEQ. The CDR3 region has the DNA TGTGCCAGCAAAGCGGAGGCCGCCGTTCGAAACACTGAAGCTTTCTTT. Its protein is CASKAEAAVRNTEAFF.

This clone appeared once. The rearrangement joins TRBV4-2 to TRBJ1-5; possibly TRBD1 for D (5 bases). The germline V gene has CDR1 LGHNA and CDR2 YNFKEQ. The CDR3 totals 16 residues. Trimming removed 0 bases at V and 6 bases at J, with 15 bases between. CDR3 nucleotides: TGTGCCAGCAGCCAAGATAGATTCGGGGGTCCTCAGCCCCAGCATTTT. Translating gives CASSQDRFGGPQPQHF.

This clone was picked up a small number of times. The chain has TRBV7-9 and TRBJ1-2, with no clear D. In germline, CDR1 is SEHNR, CDR2 FQNEAQ (reference sequence). V was pared by 1 base and J by 2 bases, with 5 bases between. The CDR3 consists of 13 residues. CDR3 in amino acids: CASSLVQNYGYTF. The CDR3 DNA follows: TGTGCCAGCAGCTTAGTACAAAACTATGGCTACACCTTC.

The gene calls are TRBV5-1 and TRBJ2-2, with 9 bases fitting TRBD1. V trimming: 4 bases; J trimming: 4 bases; junction bases outside the gene matches: 8. The CDR3 spans 16 residues. Germline V CDR1 and CDR2: SGHRS, YFSETQ. CDR3 sequence: CASSPGQGGATGELFF. The CDR3 DNA sequence: TGCGCCAGCAGCCCGGGACAGGGTGGGGCCACCGGGGAGCTGTTTTTT.